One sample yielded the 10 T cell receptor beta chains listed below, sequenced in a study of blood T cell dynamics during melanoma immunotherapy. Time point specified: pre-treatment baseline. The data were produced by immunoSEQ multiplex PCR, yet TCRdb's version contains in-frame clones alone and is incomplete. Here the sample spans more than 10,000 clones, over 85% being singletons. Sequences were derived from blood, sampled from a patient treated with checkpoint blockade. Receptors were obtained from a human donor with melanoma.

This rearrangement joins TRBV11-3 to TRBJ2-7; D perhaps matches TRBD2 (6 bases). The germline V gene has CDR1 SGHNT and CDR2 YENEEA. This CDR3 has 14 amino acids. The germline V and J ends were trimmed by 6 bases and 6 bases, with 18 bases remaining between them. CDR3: CASRGPGLLFEQYF. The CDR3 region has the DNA TGTGCCAGCAGGGGACCGGGACTCCTCTTCGAGCAGTACTTC. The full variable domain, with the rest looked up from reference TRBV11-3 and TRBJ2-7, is EAGVVQSPRYKIIEKKQPVAFWCNPISGHNTLYWYLQNLGQGPELLIRYENEEAVDDSQLPKDRFSAERLKGVDSTLKIQPAELGDSAVYLCASRGPGLLFEQYFGPGTRLTVT.

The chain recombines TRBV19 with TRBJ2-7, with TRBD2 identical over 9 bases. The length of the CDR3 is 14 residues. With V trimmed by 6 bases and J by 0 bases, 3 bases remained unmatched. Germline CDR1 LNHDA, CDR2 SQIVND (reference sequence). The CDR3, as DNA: TGTGCCAGTAGACTGACTAGCGGCTCCTACGAGCAGTACTTC. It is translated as CASRLTSGSYEQYF.

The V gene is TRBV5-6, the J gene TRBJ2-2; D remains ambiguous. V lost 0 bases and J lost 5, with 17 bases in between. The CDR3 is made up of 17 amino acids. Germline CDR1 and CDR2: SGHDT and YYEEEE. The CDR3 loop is CASSLEIARMGTGELFF. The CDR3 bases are TGTGCCAGCAGCTTGGAGATAGCTCGAATGGGTACCGGGGAGCTGTTTTTT.

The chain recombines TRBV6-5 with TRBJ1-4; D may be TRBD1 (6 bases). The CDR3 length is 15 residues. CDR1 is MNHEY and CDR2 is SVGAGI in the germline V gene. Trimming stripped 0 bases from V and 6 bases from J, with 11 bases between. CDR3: CASSYSGARYEKLFF. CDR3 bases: TGTGCCAGCAGTTACTCGGGGGCCCGATATGAAAAACTGTTTTTT.

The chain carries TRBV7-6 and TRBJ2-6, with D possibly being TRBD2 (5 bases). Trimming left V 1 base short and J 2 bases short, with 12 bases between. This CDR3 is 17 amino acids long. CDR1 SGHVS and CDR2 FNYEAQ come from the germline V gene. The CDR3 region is CASSLEVPEAGANVLTF. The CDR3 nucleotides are TGTGCCAGCAGCTTAGAGGTCCCGGAGGCTGGGGCCAACGTCCTGACTTTC.

The CDR3 protein is CASRKEGPATEAFF. The CDR3 DNA reads TGTGCCAGCAGGAAGGAGGGGCCCGCTACCGAAGCTTTCTTT. J is TRBJ1-1 and V is TRBV6-6; D is perhaps TRBD1 (5 bases). Germline CDR1 and CDR2: MNHNY and SVGAGI (reference sequence). Trimming took 6 bases from V and 8 from J, leaving 19 bases between them. The CDR3 is 14 amino acids.

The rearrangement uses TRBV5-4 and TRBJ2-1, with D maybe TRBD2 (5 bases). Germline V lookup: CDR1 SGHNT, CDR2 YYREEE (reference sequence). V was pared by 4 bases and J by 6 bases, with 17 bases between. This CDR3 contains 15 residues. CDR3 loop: CASSVGQTRVNEQFF. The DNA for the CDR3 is TGTGCCAGCAGCGTTGGGCAGACGAGGGTCAATGAGCAGTTCTTC.

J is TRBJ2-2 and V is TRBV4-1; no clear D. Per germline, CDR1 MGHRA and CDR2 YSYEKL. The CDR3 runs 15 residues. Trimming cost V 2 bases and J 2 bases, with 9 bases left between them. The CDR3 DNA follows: TGCGCCAGCAGCCAACTCCCAGAAAACACCGGGGAGCTGTTTTTT. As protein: CASSQLPENTGELFF.

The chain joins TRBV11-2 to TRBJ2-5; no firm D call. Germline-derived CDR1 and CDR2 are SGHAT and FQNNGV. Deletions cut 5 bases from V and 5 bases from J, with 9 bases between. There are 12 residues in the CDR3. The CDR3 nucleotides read TGTGCCAGCAGCCCGAGACGGGAGACCCAGTACTTC. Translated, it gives CASSPRRETQYF.

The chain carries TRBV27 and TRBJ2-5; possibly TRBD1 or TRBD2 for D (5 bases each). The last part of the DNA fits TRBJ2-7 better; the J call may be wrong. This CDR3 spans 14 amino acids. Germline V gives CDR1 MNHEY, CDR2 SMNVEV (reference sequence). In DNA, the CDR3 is TGTGCCAGCAGTTTACTTGAGGGGACGGGCGAGCAGTACTTC. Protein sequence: CASSLLEGTGEQYF.